The 28 T cell receptor beta chains below all came from one sample that was sequenced in a study of blood T cell repertoires in COVID-19. Method: immunoSEQ multiplex PCR; TCRdb's copy keeps in-frame clones and lacks some. Of about 180,000 clones listed, about 88% are singletons. Sequenced: PBMCs or T cells enriched from blood (not recorded which). All receptors come from a woman aged 18-29 years who had recovered from COVID-19.

The chain carries TRBV29-1 and TRBJ2-1; D call uncertain. In germline, CDR1 is SQVTM, CDR2 ANQGSEA. The CDR3 loop spans 10 amino acids. Trimming took 7 bases from V and 4 from J, leaving 5 bases between them. The CDR3 is CSAQYNEQFF. The CDR3 DNA follows: TGCAGCGCACAATACAATGAGCAGTTCTTC.

Points on this clone: Its ends do not fully match the called genes, so a read error is possible. The chain carries TRBV27 and TRBJ2-7, with 10 positions matching TRBD2. This CDR3 has 16 amino acids. Germline V CDR1 and CDR2: MNHEY, SMNVEV (reference sequence). The CDR3 loop reads CASSLSWTSGSYEQYF. DNA of the CDR3: TGTGCCAGCAGTCTATCCTGGACTAGCGGCTCCTACGAGCAGTACTTC.

This chain uses TRBV28 with TRBJ1-1, with D possibly being TRBD1 (5 bases). Germline CDR1 is MDHEN and CDR2 is SYDVKM. This CDR3 is 16 amino acids long. V was pared by 3 bases and J by 3 bases, with 17 bases between. This chain's CDR3 is CASSLGGTGEDTEAFF. CDR3 sequence (DNA): TGTGCCAGCAGTTTGGGGGGGACGGGGGAGGACACTGAAGCTTTCTTT.

The chain links TRBV3-1 (or the pseudogene TRBV3-2) to TRBJ1-1, with 9 bases aligning to TRBD1. The germline V gene has CDR1 LGHDT and CDR2 YNNKEL (reference sequence). The CDR3 is made up of 17 amino acids. With V trimmed by 2 bases and J by 4 bases, 11 bases remained unmatched. Here the CDR3 reads CASSQFLGQGGLTEAFF. The CDR3 nucleotides are TGTGCCAGCAGCCAATTCCTGGGACAGGGTGGTCTCACTGAAGCTTTCTTT.

This rearrangement joins TRBV18 to TRBJ1-4; no definite D call. The CDR3 is made up of 14 amino acids. V lost 10 bases and J 0 bases, leaving 12 bases between the germline ends. Per germline, CDR1 KGHSH and CDR2 LQKENI. The DNA for the CDR3 is TGTGCCACTTCACGGGGTGCAACTAATGAAAAACTGTTTTTT. This gives the protein CATSRGATNEKLFF.

This chain joins TRBV11-2 and TRBJ1-5; D is unclear. The germline V gene encodes CDR1 SGHAT and CDR2 FQNNGV. With 4 bases removed from V and 1 base from J, the gap between germline ends came to 11 bases. The CDR3 consists of 15 residues. This chain's CDR3 is CASSYGEGSNQPQHF. CDR3 sequence (DNA): TGTGCCAGCAGCTATGGGGAGGGCAGCAATCAGCCCCAGCATTTT.

This chain uses TRBV29-1 with TRBJ1-5; 7 bases map to TRBD1. Germline V gene lookup returns CDR1 SQVTM and CDR2 ANQGSEA. V lost 4 bases to trimming and J lost 3 bases; unmatched junction nucleotides: 3. This CDR3 is built from 13 residues. CDR3 nucleotide sequence: TGCAGCGTTGGACAGGGAGTCAATCAGCCCCAGCATTTT. It is translated as CSVGQGVNQPQHF.

The genes are TRBV28 and TRBJ1-1; D unclear. V shed 10 bases and J shed 4 bases, with 10 bases lying between them. This CDR3 has 11 amino acids. From germline, CDR1 is MDHEN and CDR2 SYDVKM. DNA for the CDR3: TGTGCCACCCAAGACATCACTGAAGCTTTCTTT. This codes for CATQDITEAFF.

The J gene is TRBJ1-2, the V gene TRBV10-3, with D unclear. This CDR3 is built from 14 residues. Germline lookup yields CDR1 ENHRY and CDR2 SYGVKD. Trimming took 3 bases from V and 1 from J, leaving 9 bases between them. In DNA form, the CDR3 reads TGTGCCATCAGTGATACAGCTATTAACTATGGCTACACCTTC. Translating gives CAISDTAINYGYTF.

V usage is TRBV4-1 and J usage is TRBJ1-2; 10 bases are a match to TRBD1. Germline V gene data show CDR1 as MGHRA and CDR2 as YSYEKL. The CDR3 consists of 15 residues. Germline trimming cut 1 base from V and 14 bases from J; bases unmatched to any gene: 13. The CDR3 DNA reads as TGCGCCAGCAGCCAAGGCCTACCGGGACAGGGGAAAAAGACCTTC. This encodes CASSQGLPGQGKKTF.

The chain has TRBV29-1 and TRBJ1-1; D is uncertain. The CDR3 contains 12 residues. CDR1 is SQVTM and CDR2 is ANQGSEA in the germline V gene. The V end was cut by 3 bases, the J end by 1 base, with 6 bases between. DNA for the CDR3: TGCAGCGTTGAGGGGAGGAACACTGAAGCTTTCTTT. It is translated as CSVEGRNTEAFF. Full variable domain (missing parts from reference TRBV29-1 and TRBJ1-1): SAVISQKPSRDICQRGTSLTIQCQVDSQVTMMFWYRQQPGQSLTLIATANQGSEATYESGFVIDKFPISRPNLTFSTLTVSNMSPEDSSIYLCSVEGRNTEAFFGQGTRLTVV.

V is TRBV15 and J is TRBJ2-1; weak D call: TRBD2 (5 bases). The germline CDR1 and CDR2 sequences are LNHNV and YYDKDF (reference sequence). CDR3 length: 13 residues. V shed 7 bases and J shed 0 bases, with 7 bases lying between them. The CDR3: CATKEGSYNEQFF. For the CDR3, the DNA is TGTGCCACCAAAGAGGGCTCCTACAATGAGCAGTTCTTC.

The chain carries TRBV4-1 and TRBJ1-3, with D possibly TRBD1 on 5 matching bases. Germline V gene data show CDR1 as MGHRA and CDR2 as YSYEKL. The V and J ends lost 4 bases and 0 bases respectively, with 19 bases between them. The CDR3 is 18 amino acids. The CDR3 reads CASSRPDRLLSSGNTIYF. Here the CDR3 DNA reads TGCGCCAGCAGCCGACCTGACAGATTACTTAGCTCTGGAAACACCATATATTTT.

This clone appeared a single time. This chain uses TRBV5-1 with TRBJ2-2; D may be TRBD1 (7 bases). Deletions cut 6 bases from V and 5 bases from J, with 14 bases between. Per the germline V gene, CDR1 is SGHRS and CDR2 is YFSETQ. This CDR3 contains 14 residues. CDR3 nucleotide sequence: TGCGCCAGCAACGTGGAGGGGGCGACCGGGGAGCTGTTTTTT. Its translation is CASNVEGATGELFF.

The sample holds one count of this clone. This chain links TRBV4-1 with TRBJ2-5; weak D call: TRBD1 (6 bases). Between the trimmed V and J ends, which lost 1 base and 1 base, there was a span of 13 bases. There are 16 residues in the CDR3. From germline, CDR1 is MGHRA and CDR2 YSYEKL. CDR3 nucleotide sequence: TGCGCCAGCAGCCAAGGCTCTAGGGGGATCCAAGAGACCCAGTACTTC. Amino acids: CASSQGSRGIQETQYF.

The gene calls are TRBV6-5 and TRBJ1-2; D not certain. Deletions cut 2 bases from V and 3 bases from J, with 7 bases between. Germline assignment: CDR1 MNHEY and CDR2 SVGAGI. The CDR3 covers 13 residues. CDR3 sequence: CASSYSQDYGYTF. The CDR3, as DNA: TGTGCCAGCAGTTACAGTCAGGACTATGGCTACACCTTC.

The V call is TRBV4-2, the J call TRBJ1-5; TRBD1 agrees at 7 bases. With V trimmed by 1 base and J by 4 bases, 10 bases remained unmatched. The CDR3 totals 17 residues. CDR1 and CDR2 from the germline V gene are LGHNA and YNFKEQ. The DNA for the CDR3 is TGTGCCAGCAGCCAAGGAGATCTTGGACAGGCTAATCAGCCCCAGCATTTT. Translation gives CASSQGDLGQANQPQHF.

The chain joins TRBV27 to TRBJ1-1, with D perhaps matching TRBD1 (5 bases). CDR3 length: 14 amino acids. V was pared by 4 bases and J by 2 bases, with 11 bases between. CDR1 MNHEY and CDR2 SMNVEV come from the germline V gene (reference sequence). CDR3 protein: CASSSNQGNTEAFF. CDR3 nucleotide sequence: TGTGCCAGCAGTTCAAATCAGGGTAACACTGAAGCTTTCTTT.

The rearrangement joins TRBV5-4 to TRBJ2-7; TRBD1 might be the D (5 bases). Trimming left V 2 bases short and J 2 bases short, with 11 bases between. Germline V gene data show CDR1 as SGHNT and CDR2 as YYREEE (reference sequence). The CDR3 is 14 residues long. The CDR3 DNA reads TGTGCCAGCAGCTTAGGACAAAACCCCTACGAGCAGTACTTC. It encodes CASSLGQNPYEQYF.

The chain links TRBV6-2 or TRBV6-3 to TRBJ2-1; 13 nucleotides match TRBD2. The CDR3 is made up of 15 amino acids. Germline CDR1 and CDR2: MNHEY and SVGEGT. The trim removed 2 bases at V and 8 bases at J, leaving 3 bases unmatched. In DNA form, the CDR3 reads TGTGCCAGCAGTTACCGACTAGCGGGGGGTGATGAGCAGTTCTTC. It yields the protein CASSYRLAGGDEQFF.

The V gene is TRBV18, the J gene TRBJ2-5, with D maybe TRBD2 (5 bases). Germline V gene sequence: CDR1 KGHSH, CDR2 LQKENI. This CDR3 has 15 residues. V gave up 3 bases and J gave up 5 bases, with 16 bases separating them. The CDR3, as DNA: TGTGCCAGCTCACCCGACCCCGGACTGGGGGAGACCCAGTACTTC. The encoded protein is CASSPDPGLGETQYF.

The chain has TRBV4-3 and TRBJ1-1; perhaps TRBD1 as D (6 bases). V shed 4 bases and J shed 3 bases, with 18 bases lying between them. CDR3 size: 16 residues. Germline CDR1 reads LGHNA; CDR2 reads YSLEER. The CDR3 here is CASSLGARTAYTEAFF. In DNA form, the CDR3 reads TGCGCCAGCAGCCTGGGGGCGAGAACAGCATACACTGAAGCTTTCTTT.

The chain carries TRBV11-2 and TRBJ1-1; 8 nucleotides agree with TRBD1. From germline, CDR1 is SGHAT and CDR2 FQNNGV. The CDR3 extends over 14 amino acids. The trim removed 1 base at V and 10 bases at J, leaving 8 bases unmatched. CDR3 sequence (DNA): TGTGCCAGCAGCTTAGTGAAGGCAGGGGGCCTAGCTTTCTTT. Its protein is CASSLVKAGGLAFF. Full variable domain (rest looked up from reference TRBV11-2 and TRBJ1-1): EAGVAQSPRYKIIEKRQSVAFWCNPISGHATLYWYQQILGQGPKLLIQFQNNGVVDDSQLPKDRFSAERLKGVDSTLKIQPAKLEDSAVYLCASSLVKAGGLAFFGQGTRLTVV.

The chain links TRBV18 to TRBJ2-7, with D tentatively TRBD1 (5 bases). The CDR3 is 13 residues long. CDR1 KGHSH and CDR2 LQKENI come from the germline V gene. V was clipped by 5 bases and J by 4 bases, with 12 bases between them. CDR3 sequence: CASSKGQLYEQYF. DNA for the CDR3: TGTGCCAGCTCAAAGGGGCAACTATACGAGCAGTACTTC.

This sequence joins TRBV18 and TRBJ2-7; 9 bases line up with TRBD2. V gave up 5 bases and J gave up 4 bases; unmatched junction bases: 12. The CDR3 has 16 amino acids. Germline V gives CDR1 KGHSH, CDR2 LQKENI. The CDR3, as DNA: TGTGCCAGCTCAAACTCTGGGCTAGCGGGATTATACGAGCAGTACTTC. It encodes CASSNSGLAGLYEQYF.

V usage is TRBV7-2 and J usage is TRBJ1-4; maybe TRBD1 (5 bases). Germline V gene data show CDR1 as SGHTA and CDR2 as FQGNSA. The CDR3 sequence is 17 residues long. Trimming removed 1 base at V and 3 bases at J, with 15 bases between. The CDR3: CASSLVGPSGPNEKLFF. The CDR3 coding sequence is TGTGCCAGCAGCTTAGTGGGGCCCTCAGGGCCTAATGAAAAACTGTTTTTT.

This sequence joins TRBV28 and TRBJ2-3, with 8 bases identical to TRBD2. CDR3 length: 17 residues. V shed 4 bases, J shed 1 base, and the junction held 10 bases outside the gene matches. Germline CDR1 reads MDHEN; CDR2 reads SYDVKM. As DNA, the CDR3 is TGTGCCAGCAGTTCGGTCCTAAGCGGGAGCGGCACAGATACGCAGTATTTT. Translation: CASSSVLSGSGTDTQYF.

The DNA of the CDR3 is TGTGCCAGCATAGGACAGGGGAGCTCCTACGAGCAGTACTTC. This encodes CASIGQGSSYEQYF. The rearrangement links TRBV2 to TRBJ2-7, with 9 nucleotides matching TRBD1. With V trimmed by 7 bases and J by 0 bases, 4 bases remained unmatched. This CDR3 comprises 14 residues. CDR1 is SNHLY and CDR2 is FYNNEI in the germline V gene.